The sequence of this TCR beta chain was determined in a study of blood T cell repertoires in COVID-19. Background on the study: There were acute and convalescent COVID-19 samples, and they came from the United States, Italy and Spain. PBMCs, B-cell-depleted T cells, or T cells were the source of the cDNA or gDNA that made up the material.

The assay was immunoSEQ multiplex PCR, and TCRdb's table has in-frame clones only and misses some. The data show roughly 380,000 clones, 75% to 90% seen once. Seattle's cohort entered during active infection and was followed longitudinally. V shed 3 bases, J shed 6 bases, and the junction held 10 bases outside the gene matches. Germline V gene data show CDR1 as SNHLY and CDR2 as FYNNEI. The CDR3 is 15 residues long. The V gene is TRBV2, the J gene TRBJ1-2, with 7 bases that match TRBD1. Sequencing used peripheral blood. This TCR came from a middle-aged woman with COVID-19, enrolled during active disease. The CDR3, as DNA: TGTGCCAGCAGTGAGGAGGGGGCGATGGGGAATGGCTACACCTTC. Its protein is CASSEEGAMGNGYTF.